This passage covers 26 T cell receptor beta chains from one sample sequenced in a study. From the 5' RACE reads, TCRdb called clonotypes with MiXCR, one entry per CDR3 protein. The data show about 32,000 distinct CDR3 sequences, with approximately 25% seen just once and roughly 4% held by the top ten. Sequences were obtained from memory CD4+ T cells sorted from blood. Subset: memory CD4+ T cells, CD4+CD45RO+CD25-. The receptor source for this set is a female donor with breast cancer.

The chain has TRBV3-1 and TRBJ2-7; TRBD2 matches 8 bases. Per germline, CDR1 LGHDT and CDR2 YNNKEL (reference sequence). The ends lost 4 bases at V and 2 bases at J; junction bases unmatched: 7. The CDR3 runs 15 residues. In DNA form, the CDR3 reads TGTGCCAGCAGCCCCGGACTAGCTCGTACCTACGAGCAGTACTTC. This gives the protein CASSPGLARTYEQYF.

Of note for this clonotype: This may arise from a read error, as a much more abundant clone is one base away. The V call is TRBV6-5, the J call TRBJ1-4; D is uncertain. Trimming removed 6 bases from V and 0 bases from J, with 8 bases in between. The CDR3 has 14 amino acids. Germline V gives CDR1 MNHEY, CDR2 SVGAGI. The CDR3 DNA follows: TGTGCCAGCAGCCCGTATACAACTAATGAAAAACTGTTTTTT. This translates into CASSPYTTNEKLFF.

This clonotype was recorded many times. In nucleotides, the CDR3 is TGTGCCAGCAGCTTGGCCCCGCAGCGGGGGGGCCGTGGCGATACGCAGTATTTT. Its protein is CASSLAPQRGGRGDTQYF. This chain links TRBV5-6 with TRBJ2-3, with 10 positions matching TRBD2. Germline V lookup: CDR1 SGHDT, CDR2 YYEEEE. V was clipped by 0 bases and J by 6 bases; unmatched bases: 13. The CDR3 runs 18 residues.

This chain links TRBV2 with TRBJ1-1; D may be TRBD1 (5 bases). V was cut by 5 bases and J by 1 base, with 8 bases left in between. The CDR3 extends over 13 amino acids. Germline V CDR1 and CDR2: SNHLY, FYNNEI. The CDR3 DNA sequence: TGTGCCAGCAGTATTGGGGCGAACACTGAAGCTTTCTTT. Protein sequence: CASSIGANTEAFF. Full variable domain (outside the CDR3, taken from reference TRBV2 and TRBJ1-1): EPEVTQTPSHQVTQMGQEVILRCVPISNHLYFYWYRQILGQKVEFLVSFYNNEISEKSEIFDDQFSVERPDGSNFTLKIRSTKLEDSAMYFCASSIGANTEAFFGQGTRLTVV.

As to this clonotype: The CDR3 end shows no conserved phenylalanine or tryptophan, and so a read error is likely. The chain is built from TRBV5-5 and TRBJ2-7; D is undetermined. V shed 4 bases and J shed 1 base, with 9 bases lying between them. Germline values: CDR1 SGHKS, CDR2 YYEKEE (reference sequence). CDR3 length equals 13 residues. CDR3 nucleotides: TGTGCCAGCAGCCTCAGTGAATCCTACGAGCAGTACTAC. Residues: CASSLSESYEQYY.

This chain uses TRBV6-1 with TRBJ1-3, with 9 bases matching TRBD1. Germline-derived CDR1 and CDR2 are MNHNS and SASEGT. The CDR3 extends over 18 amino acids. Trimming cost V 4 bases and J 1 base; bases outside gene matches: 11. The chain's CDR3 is CASSGGQGNRRSGNTIYF. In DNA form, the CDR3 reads TGTGCCAGCAGTGGGGGACAGGGAAACCGAAGATCTGGAAACACCATATATTTT.

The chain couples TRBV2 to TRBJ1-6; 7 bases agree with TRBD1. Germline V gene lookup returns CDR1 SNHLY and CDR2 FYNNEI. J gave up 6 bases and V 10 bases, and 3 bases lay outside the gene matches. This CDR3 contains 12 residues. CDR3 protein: CANRDSNSPLHF. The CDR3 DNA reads TGTGCCAACCGGGACAGTAATTCACCCCTCCACTTT.

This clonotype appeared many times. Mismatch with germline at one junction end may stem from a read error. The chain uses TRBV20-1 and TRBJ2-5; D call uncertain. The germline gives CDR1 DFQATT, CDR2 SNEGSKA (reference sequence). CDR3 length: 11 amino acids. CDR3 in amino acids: CSVRTVETQYF. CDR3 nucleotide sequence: TGCAGTGTTAGAACCGTAGAGACCCAGTACTTC.

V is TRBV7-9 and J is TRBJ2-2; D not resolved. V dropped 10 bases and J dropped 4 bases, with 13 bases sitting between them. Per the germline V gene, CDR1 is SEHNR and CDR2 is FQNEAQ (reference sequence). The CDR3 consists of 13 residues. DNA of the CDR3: TGTGCCACCTCGACTGATACCACCGGGGAGCTGTTTTTT. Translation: CATSTDTTGELFF.

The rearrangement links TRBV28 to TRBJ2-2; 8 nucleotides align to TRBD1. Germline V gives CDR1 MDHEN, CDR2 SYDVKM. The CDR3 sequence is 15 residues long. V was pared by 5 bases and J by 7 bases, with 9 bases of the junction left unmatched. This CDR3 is CASSIYRGFSGELFF. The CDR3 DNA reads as TGTGCCAGCAGTATATACAGGGGGTTCAGCGGGGAGCTGTTTTTT.

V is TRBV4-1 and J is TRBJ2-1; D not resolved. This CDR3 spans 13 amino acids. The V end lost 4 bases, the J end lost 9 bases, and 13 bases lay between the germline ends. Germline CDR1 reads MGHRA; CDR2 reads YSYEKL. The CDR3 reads CASSPEVVFEQFF. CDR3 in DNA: TGCGCCAGCAGCCCAGAGGTCGTATTTGAGCAGTTCTTC.

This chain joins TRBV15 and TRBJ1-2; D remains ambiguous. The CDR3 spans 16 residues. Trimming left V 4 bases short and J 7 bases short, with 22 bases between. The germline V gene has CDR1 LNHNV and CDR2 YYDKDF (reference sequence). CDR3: CATSTLPPSQSSGYTF. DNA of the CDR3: TGTGCCACCAGCACCTTACCCCCGAGCCAGTCTTCTGGCTACACCTTC.

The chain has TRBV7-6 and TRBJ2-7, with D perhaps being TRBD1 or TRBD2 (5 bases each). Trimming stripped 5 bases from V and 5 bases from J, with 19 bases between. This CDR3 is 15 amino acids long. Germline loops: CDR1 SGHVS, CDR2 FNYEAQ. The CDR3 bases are TGTGCCAGCAGCCCCACTCGACGGGGCCCCGACGAGCAGTACTTC. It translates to CASSPTRRGPDEQYF. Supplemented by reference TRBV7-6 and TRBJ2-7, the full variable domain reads GAGVSQSPRYKVTKRGQDVALRCDPISGHVSLYWYRQALGQGPEFLTYFNYEAQQDKSGLPNDRFSAERPEGSISTLTIQRTEQRDSAMYRCASSPTRRGPDEQYFGPGTRLTVT.

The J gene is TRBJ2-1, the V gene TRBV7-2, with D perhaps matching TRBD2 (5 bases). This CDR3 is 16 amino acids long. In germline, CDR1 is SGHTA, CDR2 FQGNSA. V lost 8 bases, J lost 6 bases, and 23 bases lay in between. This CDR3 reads CASGVDRVPTSNEQFF. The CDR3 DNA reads TGTGCCAGCGGCGTTGACCGGGTCCCCACTAGCAATGAGCAGTTCTTC.

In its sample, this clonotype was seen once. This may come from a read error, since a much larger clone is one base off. CDR3 DNA: TGCGCCAGCAGCGAGGAAAACCCCACCCAGTACTTC. Its protein is CASSEENPTQYF. The V gene is TRBV5-1, the J gene TRBJ2-5; D unclear. V lost 4 bases, J lost 8 bases, and 12 bases lay in between. Germline V CDR1 and CDR2: SGHRS, YFSETQ. The CDR3 consists of 12 residues. The whole variable domain, remainder taken from reference TRBV5-1 and TRBJ2-5, is KAGVTQTPRYLIKTRGQQVTLSCSPISGHRSVSWYQQTPGQGLQFLFEYFSETQRNKGNFPGRFSGRQFSNSRSEMNVSTLELGDSALYLCASSEENPTQYFGPGTRLLVL.

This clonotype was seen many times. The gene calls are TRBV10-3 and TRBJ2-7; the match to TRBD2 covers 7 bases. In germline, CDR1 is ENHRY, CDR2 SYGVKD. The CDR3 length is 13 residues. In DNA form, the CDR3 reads TGTGCATCCACGGGGGGTAGCTCCTACGAGCAGTACTTC. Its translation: CASTGGSSYEQYF.

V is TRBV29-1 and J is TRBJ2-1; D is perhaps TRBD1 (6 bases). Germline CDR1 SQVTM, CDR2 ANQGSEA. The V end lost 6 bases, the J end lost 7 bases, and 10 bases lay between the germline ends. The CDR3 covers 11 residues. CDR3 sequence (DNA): TGCAGCGTCCACAGGGAGAATGAGCAGTTCTTC. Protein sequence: CSVHRENEQFF.

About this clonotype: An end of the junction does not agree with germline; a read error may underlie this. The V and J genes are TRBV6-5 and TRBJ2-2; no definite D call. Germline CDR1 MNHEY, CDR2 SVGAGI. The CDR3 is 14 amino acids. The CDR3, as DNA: TGTACCAGCAGTTACTCGGAAGGGACCGGGGAGCTGTTTTTT. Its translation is CTSSYSEGTGELFF.

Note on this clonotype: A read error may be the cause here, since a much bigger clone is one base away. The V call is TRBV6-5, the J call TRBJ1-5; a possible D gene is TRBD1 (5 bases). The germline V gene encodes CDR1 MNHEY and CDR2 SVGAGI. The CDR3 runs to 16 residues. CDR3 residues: CASGYRQPNSNQPQHF. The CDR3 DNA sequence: TGTGCCAGCGGTTACAGACAGCCAAATAGCAATCAGCCCCAGCATTTT.

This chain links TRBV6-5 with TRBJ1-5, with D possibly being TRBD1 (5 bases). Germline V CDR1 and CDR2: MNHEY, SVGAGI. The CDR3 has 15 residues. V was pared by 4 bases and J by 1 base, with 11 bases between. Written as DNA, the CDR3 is TGTGCCAGCAGTTCCACAGGAATGAGCAATCAGCCCCAGCATTTT. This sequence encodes CASSSTGMSNQPQHF.

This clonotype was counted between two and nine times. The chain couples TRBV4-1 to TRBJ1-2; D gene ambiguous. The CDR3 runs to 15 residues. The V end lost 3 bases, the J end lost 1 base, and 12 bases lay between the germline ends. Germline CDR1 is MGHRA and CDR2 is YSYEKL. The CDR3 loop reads CASSQIGIGNYGYTF. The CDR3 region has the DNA TGCGCCAGCAGCCAGATAGGCATTGGTAACTATGGCTACACCTTC.

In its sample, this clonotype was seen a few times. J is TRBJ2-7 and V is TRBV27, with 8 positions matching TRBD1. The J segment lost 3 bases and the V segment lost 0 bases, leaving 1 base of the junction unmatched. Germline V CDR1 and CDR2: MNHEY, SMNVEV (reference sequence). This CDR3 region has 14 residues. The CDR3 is CASSLSGTGYEQYF. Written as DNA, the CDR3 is TGTGCCAGCAGTTTATCTGGGACAGGCTACGAGCAGTACTTC.

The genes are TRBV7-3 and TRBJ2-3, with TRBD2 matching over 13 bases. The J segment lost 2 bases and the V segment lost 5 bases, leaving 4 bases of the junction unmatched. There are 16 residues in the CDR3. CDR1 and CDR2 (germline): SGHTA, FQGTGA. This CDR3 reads CASSPGLAGPTDTQYF. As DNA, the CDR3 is TGTGCCAGCAGCCCGGGACTAGCGGGACCCACAGATACGCAGTATTTT.

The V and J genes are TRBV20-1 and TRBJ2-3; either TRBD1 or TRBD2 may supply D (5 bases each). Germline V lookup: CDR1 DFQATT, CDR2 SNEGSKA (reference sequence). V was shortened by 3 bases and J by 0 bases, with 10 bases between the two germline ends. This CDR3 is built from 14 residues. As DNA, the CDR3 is TGCAGTGCTAGCGGCGAGGGGAGCACAGATACGCAGTATTTT. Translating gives CSASGEGSTDTQYF.

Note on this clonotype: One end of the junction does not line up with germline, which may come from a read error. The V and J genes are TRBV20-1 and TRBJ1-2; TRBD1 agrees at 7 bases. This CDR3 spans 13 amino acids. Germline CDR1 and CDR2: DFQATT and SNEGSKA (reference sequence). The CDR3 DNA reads TGCAGTGCTGTAACAGGGGAGGTTTCGACCGGGGGCTTC. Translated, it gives CSAVTGEVSTGGF.

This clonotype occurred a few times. The CDR3 nucleotides are TGCAGTGCTAGAGATACCCAGTTAGCTAACTATGGCTACACCTTC. Encoded protein: CSARDTQLANYGYTF. The V and J genes are TRBV20-1 and TRBJ1-2; D unclear. Trimming shortened V by 0 bases and J by 0 bases, and 11 bases separated the two germline ends. Per the germline V gene, CDR1 is DFQATT and CDR2 is SNEGSKA (reference sequence). The CDR3 is 15 residues long.